The 28 T cell receptor beta chains reported below all come from one sample, sequenced in a study of Ad26.COV2.S vaccination and SARS-CoV-2 variants. Treatment: approximately 18 received Ad26.COV2.S at low or high dose, single or two shots; several received placebo; per-sample allocation not given. The samples date from day 63 after the first vaccine or placebo injection. Here immunoSEQ multiplex PCR was the method, and the copy in TCRdb shows in-frame clones only, minus some. The profile shows roughly 500,000 clones, around 88% of them singletons. The source was peripheral blood, collected in a trial of Ad26.COV2.S vaccine versus placebo. These receptors were collected from a person aged 18 to 59 who received the Ad26.COV2.S COVID-19 vaccine or a placebo.

This rearrangement joins TRBV20-1 to TRBJ2-3; 12 nucleotides line up with TRBD2. The CDR3 contains 15 residues. CDR1 DFQATT and CDR2 SNEGSKA come from the germline V gene (reference sequence). V lost 3 bases to trimming and J lost 4 bases; unmatched junction nucleotides: 5. The CDR3 sequence is CSASKLAGGSDTQYF. The CDR3 coding sequence is TGCAGTGCTAGTAAACTAGCGGGAGGATCAGATACGCAGTATTTT.

Regarding this clone: Other DNA sequences in the same sample also yield this CDR3. V usage is TRBV5-6 and J usage is TRBJ1-2; 9 positions agree with TRBD1. Germline trimming cut 0 bases from V and 7 bases from J; bases unmatched to any gene: 4. Germline V lookup: CDR1 SGHDT, CDR2 YYEEEE. There are 14 residues in the CDR3. The chain's CDR3 is CASSLGGTGSGYTF. The CDR3 region has the DNA TGTGCCAGCAGCTTGGGGGGGACAGGGAGTGGCTACACCTTC.

The chain recombines TRBV12-5 with TRBJ1-1; no clear D. Germline V gene lookup returns CDR1 LGHNT and CDR2 FRNRAP. The CDR3 contains 13 residues. Trimming left V 7 bases short and J 1 base short, with 10 bases between. The CDR3 nucleotides read TGTGCTAGTGCCCCAGACGGGAACACTGAAGCTTTCTTT. Residues: CASAPDGNTEAFF.

The gene calls are TRBV7-6 and TRBJ2-7; tentatively, D is TRBD2 (6 bases). Trimming cost V 0 bases and J 3 bases, with 15 bases left between them. CDR1 and CDR2 from the germline V gene are SGHVS and FNYEAQ. The CDR3 is 16 amino acids. In DNA form, the CDR3 reads TGTGCCAGCAGCTTAGCCCCCGTCGGGGGTAGCTACGAGCAGTACTTC. Translation gives CASSLAPVGGSYEQYF.

V is TRBV28 and J is TRBJ1-1; D unclear. CDR3 length: 15 amino acids. Germline lookup yields CDR1 MDHEN and CDR2 SYDVKM. V lost 1 base, J lost 3 bases, and 12 bases lay in between. DNA for the CDR3: TGTGCCAGCAGTTTATCTCTGACGGTTGACACTGAAGCTTTCTTT. Translation: CASSLSLTVDTEAFF.

This clone showed up just once. The rearrangement links TRBV28 to TRBJ1-5, with 8 positions matching TRBD1. Germline assignment: CDR1 MDHEN and CDR2 SYDVKM. Germline trimming cut 0 bases from V and 1 base from J; bases unmatched to any gene: 5. The CDR3 length is 17 residues. CDR3 loop: CASSLWGGQGSNQPQHF. CDR3 bases: TGTGCCAGCAGTTTATGGGGAGGACAGGGCAGCAATCAGCCCCAGCATTTT.

The chain uses TRBV10-3 and TRBJ1-2, with D unresolved. Trimming shortened V by 10 bases and J by 4 bases, and 19 bases separated the two germline ends. Germline loops: CDR1 ENHRY, CDR2 SYGVKD. CDR3 length: 14 amino acids. The CDR3 sequence is CASNQQTETYGYTF. CDR3 in DNA: TGTGCCAGCAATCAGCAAACAGAAACCTATGGCTACACCTTC.

This clone was seen just once. The chain has TRBV19 and TRBJ2-3; TRBD2 is a possible D gene (6 bases). With 7 bases removed from V and 5 bases from J, the gap between germline ends came to 13 bases. The CDR3 totals 13 residues. Germline V gives CDR1 LNHDA, CDR2 SQIVND (reference sequence). The DNA of the CDR3 is TGTGCCAGTACCCCCACGGGAGAAGATACGCAGTATTTT. It yields the protein CASTPTGEDTQYF.

The chain joins TRBV7-3 to TRBJ2-3, with TRBD2 identical over 11 bases. CDR1 and CDR2 (germline): SGHTA, FQGTGA. The CDR3 runs 17 residues. The J segment lost 2 bases and the V segment lost 1 base, leaving 5 bases of the junction unmatched. In nucleotides, the CDR3 is TGTGCCAGCAGCTTAAGGGGGACTAGCGGACACACAGATACGCAGTATTTT. This gives the protein CASSLRGTSGHTDTQYF. Together with reference TRBV7-3 and TRBJ2-3, the CDR3 gives the full variable domain: GAGVSQTPSNKVTEKGKYVELRCDPISGHTALYWYRQSLGQGPEFLIYFQGTGAADDSGLPNDRFFAVRPEGSVSTLKIQRTERGDSAVYLCASSLRGTSGHTDTQYFGPGTRLTVL.

Concerning this clone itself: The sample has other DNA sequences that encode this CDR3 too. This chain connects TRBV27 to TRBJ2-1; D gene unclear. This CDR3 is built from 11 residues. With 2 bases removed from V and 7 bases from J, the gap between germline ends came to 3 bases. Germline lookup yields CDR1 MNHEY and CDR2 SMNVEV (reference sequence). The CDR3 DNA reads as TGTGCCAGCAGTTTAGGGAATGAGCAGTTCTTC. It encodes CASSLGNEQFF.

J is TRBJ2-3 and V is TRBV14; possible D gene TRBD1, 6 bases. Germline V gene data show CDR1 as SGHDN and CDR2 as FVKESK. Between the trimmed V and J ends, which lost 3 bases and 0 bases, there was a span of 10 bases. The length of the CDR3 is 15 residues. CDR3 sequence (DNA): TGTGCCAGCAGCCAGACAGGTCGTAGCACAGATACGCAGTATTTT. This codes for CASSQTGRSTDTQYF.

The chain couples TRBV12-5 to TRBJ2-5, with D unresolved. The ends were cut back, 7 bases at V and 5 bases at J, with 11 bases in the middle. Per germline, CDR1 LGHNT and CDR2 FRNRAP. The CDR3 is made up of 12 amino acids. The CDR3 region is CASAGPGETQYF. The DNA for the CDR3 is TGTGCTAGTGCTGGGCCTGGGGAGACCCAGTACTTC.

This clone was observed a handful of times. The chain carries TRBV6-5 and TRBJ2-2, with D possibly matching TRBD1 (6 bases). V was clipped by 7 bases and J by 6 bases, with 6 bases between them. This CDR3 contains 11 residues. Germline CDR1 and CDR2: MNHEY and SVGAGI. CDR3 bases: TGTGCCAGCAAGGGGGCCGGGGAGCTGTTTTTT. Amino acid sequence: CASKGAGELFF.

The genes are TRBV27 and TRBJ2-7, with D unclear. V was cut by 8 bases and J by 0 bases, with 8 bases left in between. The CDR3 is 12 amino acids. Germline V gene data show CDR1 as MNHEY and CDR2 as SMNVEV (reference sequence). CDR3 DNA sequence: TGTGCCAGCGCGGATGTCTCCTACGAGCAGTACTTC. It encodes CASADVSYEQYF.

The CDR3 region is CASSEAGSNNQPQHF. DNA of the CDR3: TGTGCCAGCAGTGAAGCCGGCAGCAACAATCAGCCCCAGCATTTT. V gene TRBV6-1 combines with J gene TRBJ1-5; D is uncertain. CDR3 size: 15 residues. V was cut by 0 bases and J by 3 bases, with 9 bases left in between. The germline V gene has CDR1 MNHNS and CDR2 SASEGT.

There are a few counts of this clone. The sample carries other DNA sequences with the same CDR3. The chain combines TRBV6-5 with TRBJ2-2; 9 bases are shared with TRBD2. J was trimmed by 5 bases and V by 4 bases; bases with no gene match: 8. CDR3 length: 16 amino acids. The germline CDR1 and CDR2 sequences are MNHEY and SVGAGI. The chain's CDR3 is CASSLQLAGFTGELFF. CDR3 nucleotides: TGTGCCAGCAGTTTACAGCTAGCGGGATTTACCGGGGAGCTGTTTTTT.

The chain uses TRBV21-1 and TRBJ1-5; the D call in the table, TRBD1, was not verified against the DNA. TRBV21-1 counts as a pseudogene. This CDR3 is built from 15 residues. CDR3 amino acids: CASRLFGTFNQPQHF. In nucleotides, the CDR3 is TGTGCCAGCAGGTTGTTCGGGACATTCAATCAGCCCCAGCATTTT.

This chain links TRBV24-1 with TRBJ2-2, with D perhaps TRBD1 (7 bases). CDR1 KGHDR and CDR2 SFDVKD come from the germline V gene. The V and J ends lost 3 bases and 3 bases respectively, with 13 bases between them. CDR3 length: 16 amino acids. The CDR3 DNA sequence: TGTGCCACCAGTGATGTCGGCAGGGGGGACACCGGGGAGCTGTTTTTT. This gives the protein CATSDVGRGDTGELFF.

A single count supports this clone. The rearrangement joins TRBV15 to TRBJ1-3; TRBD1 matches at 12 bases. J was trimmed by 4 bases and V by 0 bases; bases with no gene match: 4. The CDR3 loop spans 17 amino acids. Germline assignment: CDR1 LNHNV and CDR2 YYDKDF (reference sequence). DNA for the CDR3: TGTGCCACCAGCAGAGATGAGGGACAGGGGGCGGGAAACACCATATATTTT. Translation gives CATSRDEGQGAGNTIYF.

The CDR3 DNA follows: TGCGCCAGCAGCCAAGTAGGGGGAGGCGGGTTGGGATCCTACAATGAGCAGTTCTTC. Encoded protein: CASSQVGGGGLGSYNEQFF. The chain uses TRBV4-1 and TRBJ2-1; D may correspond to TRBD1 or TRBD2 (6 bases each). The germline gives CDR1 MGHRA, CDR2 YSYEKL. Trimming took off 1 base at V and 1 base at J, with 20 bases between the two ends. This CDR3 spans 19 amino acids.

Only one count was recorded for this clone. V is TRBV29-1 and J is TRBJ1-2; D gene ambiguous. CDR3 length equals 12 residues. Trimming removed 0 bases from V and 4 bases from J, with 6 bases in between. Germline CDR1 SQVTM, CDR2 ANQGSEA. In DNA form, the CDR3 reads TGCAGCGTTGAAGACGGCAGCTATGGCTACACCTTC. It codes for CSVEDGSYGYTF.

The chain employs TRBV19 and TRBJ2-6; D is possibly TRBD1 (6 bases). Germline V gene sequence: CDR1 LNHDA, CDR2 SQIVND (reference sequence). The CDR3 consists of 14 residues. Trimming stripped 11 bases from V and 4 bases from J, with 15 bases between. CDR3 protein: CAGGTGTGANVLTF. The CDR3 coding sequence is TGTGCCGGGGGCACAGGGACCGGGGCCAACGTCCTGACTTTC.

The V gene is TRBV6-2 or TRBV6-3, the J gene TRBJ2-4, with a possible D match to TRBD2 (6 bases). Germline CDR1 is MNHEY and CDR2 is SVGEGT. The CDR3 has 18 residues. Between the trimmed V and J ends, which lost 2 bases and 1 base, there was a span of 18 bases. CDR3 nucleotide sequence: TGTGCCAGCAGTTACCCACTCGCCGCGGAGGGGGCCAAAAACATTCAGTACTTC. Its protein is CASSYPLAAEGAKNIQYF.

This clone occurred a few times. This chain connects TRBV27 to TRBJ1-2; TRBD1 matches 8 bases. Per the germline V gene, CDR1 is MNHEY and CDR2 is SMNVEV (reference sequence). The CDR3 has 13 residues. The ends lost 8 bases at V and 4 bases at J; junction bases unmatched: 6. The chain's CDR3 is CASGRGLGYGYTF. The DNA for the CDR3 is TGTGCCAGCGGCAGGGGGCTGGGCTATGGCTACACCTTC.

CDR3 sequence: CASSSGTEIYGYTF. The CDR3 bases are TGTGCCAGCAGTTCCGGGACAGAGATCTATGGCTACACCTTC. The chain has TRBV2 and TRBJ1-2, with TRBD1 matching over 7 bases. V gave up 5 bases and J gave up 4 bases; unmatched junction bases: 7. Germline CDR1 and CDR2: SNHLY and FYNNEI. This CDR3 is 14 amino acids long.

This clone has just one count. V gene TRBV19 combines with J gene TRBJ1-5, with D maybe TRBD1 (5 bases). CDR3 size: 13 residues. CDR1 and CDR2 from the germline V gene are LNHDA and SQIVND (reference sequence). The V end lost 8 bases, the J end lost 0 bases, and 8 bases lay between the germline ends. The CDR3 DNA is TGTGCCAGTCAGGGTTATAGCAATCAGCCCCAGCATTTT. Protein sequence: CASQGYSNQPQHF.

The CDR3 DNA sequence: TGTGCCAGCAGTCCTAGGAATGGGCTAACCTATGGCTACACCTTC. Its protein is CASSPRNGLTYGYTF. This chain joins TRBV28 and TRBJ1-2, with D hard to call. V was shortened by 5 bases and J by 4 bases, with 17 bases between the two germline ends. Germline-derived CDR1 and CDR2 are MDHEN and SYDVKM. The CDR3 totals 15 residues.

This chain uses TRBV5-1 with TRBJ1-5; D perhaps matches TRBD1 (5 bases). CDR1 and CDR2 from the germline V gene are SGHRS and YFSETQ. The CDR3 extends over 17 amino acids. V was trimmed by 0 bases and J by 2 bases, leaving 15 bases between them. CDR3 bases: TGCGCCAGCAGCTTGGGCCCCCGCGGGGGTCGCAATCAGCCCCAGCATTTT. Protein product: CASSLGPRGGRNQPQHF.